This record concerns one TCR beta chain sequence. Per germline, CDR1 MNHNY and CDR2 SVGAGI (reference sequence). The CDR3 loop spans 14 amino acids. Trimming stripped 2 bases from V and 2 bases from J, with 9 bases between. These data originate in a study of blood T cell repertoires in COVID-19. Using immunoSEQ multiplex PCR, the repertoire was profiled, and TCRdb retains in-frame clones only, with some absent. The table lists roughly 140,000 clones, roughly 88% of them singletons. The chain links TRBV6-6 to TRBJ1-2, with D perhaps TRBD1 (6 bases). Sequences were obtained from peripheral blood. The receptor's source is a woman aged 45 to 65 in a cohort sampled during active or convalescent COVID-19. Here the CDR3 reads CASSYQGQNYGYTF. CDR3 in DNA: TGTGCCAGCAGTTACCAGGGACAAAACTATGGCTACACCTTC.